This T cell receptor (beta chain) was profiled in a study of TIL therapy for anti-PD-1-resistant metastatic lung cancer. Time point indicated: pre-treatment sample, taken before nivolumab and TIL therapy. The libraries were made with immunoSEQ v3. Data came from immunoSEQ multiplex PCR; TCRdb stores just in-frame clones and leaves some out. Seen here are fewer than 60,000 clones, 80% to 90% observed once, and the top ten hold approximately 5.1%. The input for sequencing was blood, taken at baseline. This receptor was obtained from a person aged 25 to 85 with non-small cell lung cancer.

CDR3 nucleotides: TGTGCCAGCAGCGATGAGGACGGGAACACCGGGGAGCTGTTTTTT. Encoded protein: CASSDEDGNTGELFF. The J gene is TRBJ2-2, the V gene TRBV6-5; D call uncertain. Germline CDR1 MNHEY, CDR2 SVGAGI. This CDR3 region has 15 residues. The V and J ends lost 6 bases and 1 base respectively, with 12 bases between them.